This T cell receptor (beta chain) was captured in a study of blood T cell repertoires in COVID-19. Study overall: Researchers got acute and convalescent COVID-19 samples from the United States, Italy and Spain. T cells, B-cell-depleted T cells, or PBMCs supplied cDNA or gDNA.

Authors' processing steps: Estimation of nucleated cell counts relied on the amplification of reference gene primers. Only in-frame clones appear in the TCRdb table, and some are missing; sequencing was by immunoSEQ multiplex PCR. V, J and clone size are those of that table, while D and trimming were read from the DNA. This sample has roughly 190,000 clones, with more than 85% found just once. The germline gives CDR1 SGHTA, CDR2 FQGTGA. This CDR3 is built from 16 residues. V dropped 4 bases and J dropped 8 bases, with 21 bases sitting between them. The source of this sequence is a man in his thirties or forties with acute or convalescent COVID-19. What was sequenced was peripheral blood. The genes are TRBV7-3 and TRBJ2-1, with a tentative D call TRBD1 (6 bases). DNA of the CDR3: TGTGCCAGCAGCTCAGGGGCCACTAGTCGGATCGATGAGCAGTTCTTC. Translated: CASSSGATSRIDEQFF. Supplemented by reference TRBV7-3 and TRBJ2-1, the full variable domain reads GAGVSQTPSNKVTEKGKYVELRCDPISGHTALYWYRQSLGQGPEFLIYFQGTGAADDSGLPNDRFFAVRPEGSVSTLKIQRTERGDSAVYLCASSSGATSRIDEQFFGPGTRLTVL.